The sequence of this TCR beta chain was determined in a study of blood T cells in healthy people across ages. Germline V gene data show CDR1 as MNHEY and CDR2 as SVGEGT. The ends lost 6 bases at V and 0 bases at J; junction bases unmatched: 6. The CDR3 is 16 amino acids. Alongside a J-beta primer mix, a sample-barcoded 5' primer served in a second PCR lasting about 6 to 11 cycles. TCRdb itself ran the 5' RACE reads through MiXCR, one entry per CDR3 protein. The table shows fewer than 2,000,000 distinct CDR3 sequences, with about 31% occurring only once. In this sample, this clonotype turned up a few times.

Material: blood. The chain uses TRBV6-2 or TRBV6-3 and TRBJ2-1, with 9 bases aligning to TRBD2. This receptor was obtained from a woman younger than 45 in good health. The CDR3 DNA follows: TGTGCCAGCAGCCACGGGACTAGCCTCTCCTACAATGAGCAGTTCTTC. Translating it yields CASSHGTSLSYNEQFF.